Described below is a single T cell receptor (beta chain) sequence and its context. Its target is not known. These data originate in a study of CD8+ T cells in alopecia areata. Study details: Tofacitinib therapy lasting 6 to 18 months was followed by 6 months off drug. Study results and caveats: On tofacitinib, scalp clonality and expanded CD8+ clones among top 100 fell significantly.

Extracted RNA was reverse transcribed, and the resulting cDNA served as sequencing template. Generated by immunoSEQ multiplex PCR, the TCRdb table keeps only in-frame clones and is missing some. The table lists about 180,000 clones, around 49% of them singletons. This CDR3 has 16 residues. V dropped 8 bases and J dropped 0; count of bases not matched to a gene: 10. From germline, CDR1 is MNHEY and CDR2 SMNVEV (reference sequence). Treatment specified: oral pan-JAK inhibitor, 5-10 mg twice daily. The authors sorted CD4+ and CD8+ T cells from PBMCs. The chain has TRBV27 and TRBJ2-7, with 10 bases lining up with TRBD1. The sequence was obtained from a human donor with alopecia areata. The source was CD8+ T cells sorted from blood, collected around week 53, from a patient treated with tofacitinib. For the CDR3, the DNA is TGTGCCAGCTCCGATGGGACAGGGGCTTTCTCCTACGAGCAGTACTTC. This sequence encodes CASSDGTGAFSYEQYF.